The subject of this entry is one T cell receptor beta chain. All patients reached thyroid surgery having received no treatment beforehand. V shed 6 bases and J 6 bases; nucleotides not matched to a gene: 8. The CDR3 is 13 amino acids. Germline CDR1 reads KGHSH; CDR2 reads LQKENI. The data are from a study of metastatic and nonmetastatic thyroid tumors. TCRdb recomputed clones from the PCR reads via MiXCR. The profile shows some 60,000 clones, roughly 29% of them singletons. The material sequenced was blood. The clonotype comes from a female donor with papillary thyroid cancer or a benign thyroid nodule (not recorded which). Some clones in this sample may be carry-over from other donors' samples. The chain carries TRBV18 and TRBJ2-7; 7 bases are a match to TRBD1. The CDR3 DNA sequence: TGTGCCAGCTCGGTTCGGGACAGAGGCGAGCAGTACTTC. Translating gives CASSVRDRGEQYF. The full variable domain, in which reference TRBV18 and TRBJ2-7 provide the parts outside the CDR3, is NAGVMQNPRHLVRRRGQEARLRCSPMKGHSHVYWYRQLPEEGLKFMVYLQKENIIDESGMPKERFSAEFPKEGPSILRIQQVVRGDSAAYFCASSVRDRGEQYFGPGTRLTVT.